This TCR beta chain emerged from a study of cytomegalovirus exposure and HLA in healthy donors. Study-level results: For TCR beta chains, V- and J-gene trimming was later linked to a missense DCLRE1C variant.

Remarks on this clone: Its target is not known. One end of the junction varies from germline; a read error may be responsible.

The PCR ran on 60 Vbeta and 13 Jbeta primers. Using immunoSEQ multiplex PCR, the repertoire was profiled, and TCRdb retains in-frame clones only, with some absent. The sample shows around 140,000 clones, roughly 72% of them seen only once. The length of the CDR3 is 14 residues. CDR1 is KGHSH, CDR2 LQKENI, per germline. As for the donors, each was a healthy bone marrow donor. Sequencing was carried out using PBMCs. The chain employs TRBV18 and TRBJ2-1, with D maybe TRBD2 (5 bases). This clonotype was obtained from a man between 40 and 49 years old in good health and CMV-seronegative. The CDR3 DNA is TGTACCAGCTCGGTCGTCGGGATCTACAATGAGCAGTTCTTC. Its translation: CTSSVVGIYNEQFF.